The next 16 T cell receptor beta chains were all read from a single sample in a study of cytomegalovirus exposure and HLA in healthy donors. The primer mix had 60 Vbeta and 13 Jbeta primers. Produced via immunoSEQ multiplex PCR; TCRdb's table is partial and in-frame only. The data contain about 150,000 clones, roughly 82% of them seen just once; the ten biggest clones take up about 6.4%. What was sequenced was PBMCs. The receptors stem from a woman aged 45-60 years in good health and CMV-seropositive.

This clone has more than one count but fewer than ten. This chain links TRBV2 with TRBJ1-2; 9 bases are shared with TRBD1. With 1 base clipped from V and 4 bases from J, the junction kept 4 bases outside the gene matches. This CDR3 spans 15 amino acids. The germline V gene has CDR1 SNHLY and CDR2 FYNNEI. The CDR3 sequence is CASSEGWGQGYGYTF. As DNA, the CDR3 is TGTGCCAGCAGTGAAGGGTGGGGACAGGGCTATGGCTACACCTTC. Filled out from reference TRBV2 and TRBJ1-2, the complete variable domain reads EPEVTQTPSHQVTQMGQEVILRCVPISNHLYFYWYRQILGQKVEFLVSFYNNEISEKSEIFDDQFSVERPDGSNFTLKIRSTKLEDSAMYFCASSEGWGQGYGYTFGSGTRLTVV.

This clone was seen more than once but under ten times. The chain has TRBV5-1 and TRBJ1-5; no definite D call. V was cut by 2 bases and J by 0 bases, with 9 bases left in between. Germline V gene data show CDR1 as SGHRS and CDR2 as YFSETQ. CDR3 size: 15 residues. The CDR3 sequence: CASSFEAYSNQPQHF. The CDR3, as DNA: TGCGCCAGCAGCTTTGAGGCTTATAGCAATCAGCCCCAGCATTTT.

CDR3 region: CADGTVAETQYF. Written as DNA, the CDR3 is TGTGCAGATGGTACAGTGGCGGAGACCCAGTACTTC. The chain is built from TRBV2 and TRBJ2-5, with D unresolved. Germline V gene sequence: CDR1 SNHLY, CDR2 FYNNEI. There are 12 residues in the CDR3.

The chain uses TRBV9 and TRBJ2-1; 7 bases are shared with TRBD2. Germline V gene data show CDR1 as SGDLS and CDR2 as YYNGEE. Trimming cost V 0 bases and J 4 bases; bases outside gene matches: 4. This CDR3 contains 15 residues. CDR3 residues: CASSVGSGDYNEQFF. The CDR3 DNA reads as TGTGCCAGCAGCGTAGGAAGCGGGGATTACAATGAGCAGTTCTTC.

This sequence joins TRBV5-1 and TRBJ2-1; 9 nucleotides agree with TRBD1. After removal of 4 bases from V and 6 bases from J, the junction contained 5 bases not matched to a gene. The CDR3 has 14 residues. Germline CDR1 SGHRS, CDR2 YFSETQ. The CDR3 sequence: CASSPGQGFNEQFF. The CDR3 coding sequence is TGCGCCAGCAGCCCGGGACAGGGCTTCAATGAGCAGTTCTTC.

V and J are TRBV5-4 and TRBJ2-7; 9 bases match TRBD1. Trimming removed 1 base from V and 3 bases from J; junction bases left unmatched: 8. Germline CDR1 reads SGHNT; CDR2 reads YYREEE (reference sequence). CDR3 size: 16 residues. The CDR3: CASSLPPGQGGYEQYF. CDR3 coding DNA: TGTGCCAGCAGCTTGCCTCCGGGACAGGGAGGCTACGAGCAGTACTTC.

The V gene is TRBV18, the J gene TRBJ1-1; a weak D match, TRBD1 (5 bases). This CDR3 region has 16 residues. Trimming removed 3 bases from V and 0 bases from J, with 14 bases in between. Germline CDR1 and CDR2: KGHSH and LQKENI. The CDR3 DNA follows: TGTGCCAGCTCACCGTTCGGGGGGAACTTGAACACTGAAGCTTTCTTT. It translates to CASSPFGGNLNTEAFF.

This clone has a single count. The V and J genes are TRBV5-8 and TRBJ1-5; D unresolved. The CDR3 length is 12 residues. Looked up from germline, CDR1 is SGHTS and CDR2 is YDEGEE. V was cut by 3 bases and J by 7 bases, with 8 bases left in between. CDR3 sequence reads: CASSSQQQPQHF. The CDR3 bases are TGTGCCAGCAGCTCCCAACAGCAGCCCCAGCATTTT.

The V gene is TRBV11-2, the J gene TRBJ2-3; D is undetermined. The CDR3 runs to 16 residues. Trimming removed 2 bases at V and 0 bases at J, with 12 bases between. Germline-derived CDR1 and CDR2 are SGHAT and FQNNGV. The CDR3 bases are TGTGCCAGCAGCTTACGAGGTCGCCTTAGCACAGATACGCAGTATTTT. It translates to CASSLRGRLSTDTQYF.

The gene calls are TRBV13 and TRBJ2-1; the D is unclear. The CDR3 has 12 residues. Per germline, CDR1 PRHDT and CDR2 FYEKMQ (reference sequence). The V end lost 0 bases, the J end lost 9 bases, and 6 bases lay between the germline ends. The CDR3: CASSLGGSEQFF. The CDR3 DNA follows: TGTGCCAGCAGCTTAGGGGGCTCTGAGCAGTTCTTC.

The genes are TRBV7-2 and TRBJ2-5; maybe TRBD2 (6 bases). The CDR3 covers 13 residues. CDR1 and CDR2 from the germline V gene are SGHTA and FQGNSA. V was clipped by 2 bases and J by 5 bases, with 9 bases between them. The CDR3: CASSLKGRETQYF. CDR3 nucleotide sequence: TGTGCCAGCAGCTTAAAAGGGAGGGAGACCCAGTACTTC. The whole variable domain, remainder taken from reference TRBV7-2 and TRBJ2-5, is GAGVSQSPSNKVTEKGKDVELRCDPISGHTALYWYRQSLGQGLEFLIYFQGNSAPDKSGLPSDRFSAERTGGSVSTLTIQRTQQEDSAVYLCASSLKGRETQYFGPGTRLLVL.

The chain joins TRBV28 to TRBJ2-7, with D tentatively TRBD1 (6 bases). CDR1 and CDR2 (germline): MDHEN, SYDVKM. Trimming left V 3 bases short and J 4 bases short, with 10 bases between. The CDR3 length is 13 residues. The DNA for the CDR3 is TGTGCCAGCAGTTTCCGACAGGTATACGAGCAGTACTTC. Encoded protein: CASSFRQVYEQYF.

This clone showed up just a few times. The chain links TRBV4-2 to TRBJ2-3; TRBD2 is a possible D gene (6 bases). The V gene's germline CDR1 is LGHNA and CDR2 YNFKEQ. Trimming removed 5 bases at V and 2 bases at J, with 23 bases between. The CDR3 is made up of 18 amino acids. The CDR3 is CASSFQADSGVYTDTQYF. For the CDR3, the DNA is TGTGCCAGCAGCTTCCAGGCGGATAGCGGAGTGTACACAGATACGCAGTATTTT.

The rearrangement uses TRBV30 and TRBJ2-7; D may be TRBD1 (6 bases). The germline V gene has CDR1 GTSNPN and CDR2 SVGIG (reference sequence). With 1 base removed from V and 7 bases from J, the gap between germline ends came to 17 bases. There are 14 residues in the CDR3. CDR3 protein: CAWSGQVFPREQYF. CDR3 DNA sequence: TGTGCCTGGAGTGGACAGGTTTTCCCTAGGGAGCAGTACTTC. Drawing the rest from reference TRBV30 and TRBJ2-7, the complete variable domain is SQTIHQWPATLVQPVGSPLSLECTVEGTSNPNLYWYRQAAGRGLQLLFYSVGIGQISSEVPQNLSASRPQDRQFILSSKKLLLSDSGFYLCAWSGQVFPREQYFGPGTRLTVT.

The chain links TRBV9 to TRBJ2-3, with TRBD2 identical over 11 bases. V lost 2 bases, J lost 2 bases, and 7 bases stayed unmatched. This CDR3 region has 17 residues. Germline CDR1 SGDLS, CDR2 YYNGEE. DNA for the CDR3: TGTGCCAGCAGCGTCCTTAGCGGGGGGGAACTCACAGATACGCAGTATTTT. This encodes CASSVLSGGELTDTQYF.

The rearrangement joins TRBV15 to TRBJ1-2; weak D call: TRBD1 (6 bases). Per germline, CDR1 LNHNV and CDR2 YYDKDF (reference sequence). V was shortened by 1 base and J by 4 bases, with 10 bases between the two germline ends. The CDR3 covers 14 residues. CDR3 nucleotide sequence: TGTGCCACCAGCAGAGGCGGGGGGCCCTATGGCTACACCTTC. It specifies CATSRGGGPYGYTF. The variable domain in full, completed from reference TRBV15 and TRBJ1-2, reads DAMVIQNPRYQVTQFGKPVTLSCSQTLNHNVMYWYQQKSSQAPKLLFHYYDKDFNNEADTPDNFQSRRPNTSFCFLDIRSPGLGDTAMYLCATSRGGGPYGYTFGSGTRLTVV.